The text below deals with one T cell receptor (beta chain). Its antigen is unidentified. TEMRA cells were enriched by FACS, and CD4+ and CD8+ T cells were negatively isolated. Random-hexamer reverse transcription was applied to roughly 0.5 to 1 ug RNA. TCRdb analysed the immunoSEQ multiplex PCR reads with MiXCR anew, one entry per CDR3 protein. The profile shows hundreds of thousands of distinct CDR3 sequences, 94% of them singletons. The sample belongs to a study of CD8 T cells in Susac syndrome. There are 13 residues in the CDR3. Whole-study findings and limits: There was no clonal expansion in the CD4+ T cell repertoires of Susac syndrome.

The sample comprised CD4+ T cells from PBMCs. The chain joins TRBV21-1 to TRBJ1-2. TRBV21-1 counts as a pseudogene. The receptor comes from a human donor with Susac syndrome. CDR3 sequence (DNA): TGTGCCAGCAGCACAAAGACTCAAGGGGGCTACACCTTC. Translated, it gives CASSTKTQGGYTF.